This T cell receptor beta chain was profiled in a study of cytomegalovirus exposure and HLA in healthy donors. J gave up 4 bases and V 0 bases, and 13 bases lay outside the gene matches. The CDR3 runs 18 residues. In germline, CDR1 is LGHNA, CDR2 YNFKEQ. Primers: 60 Vbeta forward and 13 Jbeta reverse. The table came from immunoSEQ multiplex PCR; TCRdb's copy has only in-frame clones and leaves some out. The sample contains some 120,000 clones, 70% to 80% of which appear only once. A remark on this clone: Its antigen remains unidentified.

Study-wide results and limits: In a later analysis, TCR beta V- and J-gene trimming was associated with a missense DCLRE1C variant.

The TCR comes from a man aged 50-59 years in good health and CMV-seronegative. V is TRBV4-2 and J is TRBJ2-7; 9 bases line up with TRBD2. Sequencing was done on a sample of PBMCs. This CDR3 is CASSQDLSAGGPWYEQYF. The CDR3 DNA sequence: TGTGCCAGCAGCCAAGATCTTAGCGCGGGAGGGCCCTGGTACGAGCAGTACTTC.